This T cell receptor beta chain was captured in a study of T cells in tuberculosis. Study-wide context: Samples predate treatment or fall within its first 7 days.

This table comes from immunoSEQ multiplex PCR, and its TCRdb copy is limited to in-frame clones, with some not included. The sample has around 30,000 clones; over 85% are singletons. The time point is: new active TB diagnosis, blood taken before or within 7 days of starting treatment. This CDR3 contains 13 residues. Germline lookup yields CDR1 SGHNT and CDR2 YENEEA. Trimming shortened V by 1 base and J by 3 bases, and 6 bases separated the two germline ends. Study observations and caveats: Active tuberculosis TCR-alpha repertoires lay closer to GMM-specific TCRs than IGRA-negative controls, suggesting clonal expansion. Selection depended on which cryopreserved specimens were available.

This clone was observed a single time. The target antigen is unknown. The TCR was taken from an adult with tuberculosis. The chain employs TRBV11-3 and TRBJ1-1; tentative D call: TRBD1 (6 bases). The sequenced sample was PBMCs, obtained at tuberculosis diagnosis. CDR3 DNA: TGTGCCAGCAGCTTAGGGACAGACACTGAAGCTTTCTTT. Translating gives CASSLGTDTEAFF.